This T cell receptor beta chain is from a study of cytomegalovirus exposure and HLA in healthy donors. Findings of the study overall: Per a prior analysis, the majority of TCR beta V segments were productive roughly 87% or roughly 30% of the time. For cytomegalovirus status, the classifier reportedly gave diagnoses with high specificity and sensitivity.

Germline assignment: CDR1 SGDLS and CDR2 YYNGEE. The CDR3 has 12 amino acids. V lost 7 bases to trimming and J lost 2 bases, with 8 bases between them. PCR was performed using 60 Vbeta and 13 Jbeta primers. Some clones are missing from TCRdb's copy, which holds only in-frame ones; the method was immunoSEQ multiplex PCR. The table includes about 160,000 clones, 80% detected once. In regard to this clone: Its specificity is unknown.

This chain links TRBV9 with TRBJ2-3, with D uncertain. The sample consisted of PBMCs. The receptor comes from a man aged 18 to 30 in good health and CMV-seropositive. The CDR3 region is CASGRFTDTQYF. DNA for the CDR3: TGTGCCAGCGGCAGGTTCACAGATACGCAGTATTTT.